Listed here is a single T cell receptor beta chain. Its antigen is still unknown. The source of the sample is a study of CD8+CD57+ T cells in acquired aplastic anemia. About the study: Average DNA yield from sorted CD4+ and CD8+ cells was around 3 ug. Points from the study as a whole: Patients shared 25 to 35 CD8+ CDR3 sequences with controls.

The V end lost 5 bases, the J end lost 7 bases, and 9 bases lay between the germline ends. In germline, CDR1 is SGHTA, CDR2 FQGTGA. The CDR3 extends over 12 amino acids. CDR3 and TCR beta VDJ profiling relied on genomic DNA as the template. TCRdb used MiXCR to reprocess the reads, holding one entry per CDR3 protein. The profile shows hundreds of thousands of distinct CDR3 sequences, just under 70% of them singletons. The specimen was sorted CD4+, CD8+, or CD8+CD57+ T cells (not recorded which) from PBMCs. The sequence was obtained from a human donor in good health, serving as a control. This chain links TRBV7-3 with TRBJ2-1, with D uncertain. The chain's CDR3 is CASSQGWNEQFF. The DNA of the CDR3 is TGTGCCAGCAGCCAAGGGTGGAATGAGCAGTTCTTC. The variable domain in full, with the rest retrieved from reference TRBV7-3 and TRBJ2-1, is GAGVSQTPSNKVTEKGKYVELRCDPISGHTALYWYRQSLGQGPEFLIYFQGTGAADDSGLPNDRFFAVRPEGSVSTLKIQRTERGDSAVYLCASSQGWNEQFFGPGTRLTVL.